These T cell receptor beta chains were read from a single sample in a study of TIL therapy for anti-PD-1-resistant metastatic lung cancer. Clones were read by immunoSEQ multiplex PCR, and TCRdb kept only the in-frame ones, dropping some. This sample has some 52,000 clones, with roughly 78% found just once. This material consisted of blood, taken at baseline. The receptor source for this set is a woman aged 25-80 years with non-small cell lung cancer. CDR3s include the opening cysteine and the closing phenylalanine or tryptophan. The order of the fields is V gene, D gene, clone size, J gene, CDR3 protein, CDR3 DNA. A D gene is named only where the DNA matches it firmly. Clone size appears in some rows only: once, few, many, or a class for an expanded clone.

TRBV29-1	TRBD1	once	TRBJ2-7	CSVWGGDRGDEQYF	TGCAGCGTTTGGGGAGGGGACAGGGGGGACGAGCAGTACTTC
TRBV30	TRBD1	-	TRBJ1-1	CAWSDGQGGSEAFF	TGTGCCTGGAGTGATGGTCAGGGGGGGTCTGAAGCTTTCTTT
TRBV2	-	-	TRBJ1-4	CASSFGQPHNEKLFF	TGTGCCAGCAGCTTCGGACAGCCACATAATGAAAAACTGTTTTTT
TRBV19	-	-	TRBJ2-3	CASNGRGDGQYF	TGTGCCAGTAATGGCAGGGGTGATGGGCAGTATTTT
TRBV7-2	-	-	TRBJ2-1	CASSFNMGGYEQFF	TGTGCCAGCAGCTTCAATATGGGGGGCTATGAGCAGTTCTTC
TRBV6-5	TRBD1	-	TRBJ1-2	CASRGPGQGNYGYTF	TGTGCCAGCAGGGGACCGGGACAGGGGAACTATGGCTACACCTTC
TRBV7-9	TRBD2	-	TRBJ2-3	CASSLWGLSTDTQYF	TGTGCCAGCAGCTTATGGGGACTATCCACAGATACGCAGTATTTT
TRBV7-2	TRBD1	-	TRBJ1-2	CASSPRWIRGERGYTF	TGTGCCAGCAGCCCGAGATGGATCAGGGGGGAGCGTGGCTACACCTTC
TRBV5-1	-	-	TRBJ2-1	CASSNPSGGGSREQFF	TGCGCCAGCAGCAACCCTAGCGGAGGGGGATCGCGTGAGCAGTTCTTC
TRBV5-4	-	-	TRBJ2-7	CASSQDPNVPSYEQYF	TGTGCCAGCAGCCAAGACCCTAACGTCCCCTCCTACGAGCAGTACTTC
TRBV7-9	-	-	TRBJ2-7	CASSLEGRNKYF	TGTGCCAGCAGCTTAGAAGGCAGGAATAAGTACTTC
TRBV11-3	-	-	TRBJ2-7	CASSRDGALLSEQYF	TGTGCCAGCAGCCGCGACGGAGCTCTGTTATCCGAGCAGTACTTC
TRBV30	-	few	TRBJ1-3	CAWSAGSGNTIYF	TGTGCCTGGAGTGCTGGTTCTGGAAACACCATATATTTT
TRBV2	TRBD1	-	TRBJ1-5	CPSRGWGDYSNQPQHF	TGCCCCAGCAGGGGGTGGGGGGACTATAGCAATCAGCCCCAGCATTTT
TRBV2	-	few	TRBJ1-3	CASSELGANSGNTIYF	TGTGCCAGCAGTGAACTGGGGGCGAACTCTGGAAACACCATATATTTT
TRBV7-8	-	few	TRBJ1-1	CASSLVLGDTEAFF	TGTGCCAGCAGCTTAGTACTGGGGGACACTGAAGCTTTCTTT
TRBV7-2	TRBD2	-	TRBJ2-1	CASSQEWVAGGPLYNEQFF	TGTGCCAGCAGCCAAGAATGGGTAGCGGGAGGGCCACTTTACAATGAGCAGTTCTTC
TRBV30	-	-	TRBJ2-5	CAWSFQTGGETQYF	TGTGCCTGGAGTTTCCAAACTGGGGGCGAGACCCAGTACTTC
TRBV10-1	TRBD1	-	TRBJ2-7	CASRDRVGQGHEQYF	TGCGCCAGCAGAGACCGGGTGGGACAGGGGCACGAGCAGTACTTC
TRBV10-2	-	-	TRBJ1-5	CASSERGASQPQHF	TGCGCCAGCAGTGAGCGGGGGGCGAGTCAGCCCCAGCATTTT
TRBV30	TRBD1	-	TRBJ2-7	CAWSGGTGKDEQYF	TGTGCCTGGAGTGGTGGGACAGGGAAGGACGAGCAGTACTTC
TRBV19	TRBD1	-	TRBJ2-7	CASSPGQGASVYEQYF	TGTGCCAGTAGTCCGGGACAGGGGGCGAGTGTGTACGAGCAGTACTTC
TRBV5-4	TRBD1	-	TRBJ1-1	CASSTRTGRNTEAFF	TGTGCCAGCAGCACAAGGACAGGGAGGAACACTGAAGCTTTCTTT
TRBV29-1	TRBD1	-	TRBJ1-1	CSVMDRSKNTEAFF	TGCAGCGTTATGGACAGGAGTAAGAACACTGAAGCTTTCTTT
TRBV18	TRBD1	-	TRBJ1-1	CASSPRDREAEAFF	TGTGCCAGCTCACCAAGGGACAGGGAGGCTGAAGCTTTCTTT
TRBV18	TRBD1	-	TRBJ2-2	CASSPLRDRGSGELFF	TGTGCCAGCTCACCACTCCGGGACAGGGGATCCGGGGAGCTGTTTTTT
TRBV4-3	TRBD1	-	TRBJ1-2	CASSQELRQGGYGYTF	TGCGCCAGCAGCCAAGAACTCAGACAGGGTGGCTATGGCTACACCTTC
TRBV6-5	-	-	TRBJ1-2	CASSFRVGYGYTF	TGTGCCAGCAGTTTCAGGGTTGGCTATGGCTACACCTTC
TRBV30	TRBD1	-	TRBJ2-3	CACPTGGPDTQYF	TGTGCCTGTCCCACAGGGGGCCCAGATACGCAGTATTTT
TRBV19	-	-	TRBJ1-3	CASITGRSSGNTIYF	TGTGCCAGCATCACGGGGCGCAGCTCTGGAAACACCATATATTTT
TRBV6-6	TRBD1	-	TRBJ1-2	CASSHTDRDLDYGYTF	TGTGCCAGCAGTCACACGGACAGGGACCTTGACTATGGCTACACCTTC
TRBV7-9	TRBD1	-	TRBJ1-1	CAGVRQGATEAFF	TGTGCCGGAGTCCGACAGGGTGCCACTGAAGCTTTCTTT
TRBV20-1	-	-	TRBJ1-3	CSARAGNTIYF	TGCAGTGCTAGAGCCGGAAACACCATATATTTT
TRBV28	-	once	TRBJ1-1	CASSSQMLNTEAFF	TGTGCCAGCTCTAGTCAGATGCTGAACACTGAAGCTTTCTTT
TRBV6-5	-	once	TRBJ2-3	CASSYTGPDTQYF	TGTGCCAGCAGTTACACAGGGCCAGATACGCAGTATTTT
TRBV28	TRBD1	-	TRBJ1-4	CASSLGGDSDEKLFF	TGTGCCAGCAGTTTAGGAGGGGACAGCGATGAAAAACTGTTTTTT
TRBV5-6	TRBD1	-	TRBJ1-5	CASSWGQGNQPQHF	TGTGCCAGCAGCTGGGGACAGGGGAATCAGCCCCAGCATTTT
TRBV6-1	TRBD1	-	TRBJ1-2	CASSPQGVGSGYTF	TGTGCCAGCAGTCCTCAGGGGGTCGGGAGCGGCTACACCTTC
TRBV5-1	TRBD2	-	TRBJ2-1	CASSLSTGGYNEQFF	TGCGCCAGCAGCTTGAGTACGGGAGGATACAATGAGCAGTTCTTC
TRBV27	-	once	TRBJ1-1	CASSFIGPVNTEAFF	TGTGCCAGCAGTTTTATAGGCCCGGTGAACACTGAAGCTTTCTTT
TRBV4-1	-	-	TRBJ2-1	CASSQVGSGTYNEQFF	TGCGCCAGCAGCCAAGTTGGCAGTGGGACCTACAATGAGCAGTTCTTC
TRBV27	-	-	TRBJ1-4	CASSFSGVGTEKLFF	TGTGCCAGCAGTTTTAGTGGGGTCGGTACTGAAAAACTGTTTTTT
TRBV27	-	-	TRBJ2-1	CASSLAQGVGEQFF	TGTGCCAGCAGTTTGGCCCAGGGTGTCGGTGAGCAGTTCTTC
TRBV30	-	few	TRBJ1-3	CAWRTGSSGNTIYF	TGTGCCTGGAGAACAGGTTCCTCTGGAAACACCATATATTTT
TRBV18	-	-	TRBJ2-7	CASAERTDSYEQYF	TGTGCCAGCGCAGAAAGGACGGATTCCTACGAGCAGTACTTC
TRBV28	TRBD1	-	TRBJ2-1	CASSSSGTGVLYEQFF	TGTGCCAGCAGTAGCTCCGGGACAGGGGTTCTGTATGAGCAGTTCTTC
TRBV10-2	TRBD2	-	TRBJ2-4	CASSEVGGKNIQYF	TGCGCCAGCAGTGAGGTGGGGGGGAAAAACATTCAGTACTTC
TRBV13	TRBD2	once	TRBJ2-3	CASSLRASGAPSTDTQYF	TGTGCCAGCAGCTTAAGGGCTAGCGGTGCGCCTAGCACAGATACGCAGTATTTT
TRBV19	-	-	TRBJ1-2	CASSISAIFDYGYTF	TGTGCCAGTAGTATCTCGGCAATCTTTGACTATGGCTACACCTTC
TRBV9	TRBD2	few	TRBJ2-3	CASSGAGGRGTDTQYF	TGTGCCAGCAGCGGAGCGGGAGGAAGAGGAACAGATACGCAGTATTTT
TRBV10-3	-	-	TRBJ2-7	CAITTDRGEVVEQYF	TGTGCCATCACTACGGACAGAGGGGAAGTCGTCGAGCAGTACTTC
TRBV14	-	-	TRBJ2-7	CASSHISDLSYEQYF	TGTGCCAGCAGCCACATAAGCGACTTGTCCTACGAGCAGTACTTC
TRBV7-2	-	-	TRBJ1-5	CASSLVSGTRNQPQHF	TGTGCCAGCAGCTTAGTCTCCGGGACACGTAATCAGCCCCAGCATTTT